Here is one TCR beta chain with its context. Antigen specificity is unknown. These data are taken from a study of PD-1 blockade in classical Hodgkin lymphoma. Study-wide results and caveats: Diminished baseline TCR diversity has been reported in newly diagnosed patients relative to healthy donors.

The method was immunoSEQ multiplex PCR; TCRdb's version includes in-frame clones alone and lacks a portion of them. The repertoire holds roughly 16,000 clones, with 80% to 95% as singletons. Stated time point: newly diagnosed, previously untreated cHL patient sample. The CD4+ T cells used were purified from thawed PBMCs through magnetic negative selection. Comparators were PBMCs taken from newly diagnosed, untreated classical Hodgkin lymphoma. Germline V gene sequence: CDR1 SQVTM, CDR2 ANQGSEA. With 4 bases removed from V and 2 bases from J, the gap between germline ends came to 11 bases. The CDR3 loop spans 13 amino acids.

V is TRBV29-1 and J is TRBJ1-2; D possibly corresponds to TRBD1 (6 bases). Sequences were obtained from CD4+ T cells from blood. This receptor was taken from a human donor with classical Hodgkin lymphoma. For the CDR3, the DNA is TGCAGCGTTGTGAGGGGGTCAAACTATGGCTACACCTTC. Amino acid sequence: CSVVRGSNYGYTF.